This T cell receptor beta chain was identified during a study of blood T cell repertoires in COVID-19. At the level of the study: Collection of acute and convalescent COVID-19 samples took place in the United States, Italy and Spain. T cells, B-cell-depleted T cells, or PBMCs supplied cDNA or gDNA.

The CDR3 has 15 residues. Germline V CDR1 and CDR2: SGHVS, FQNEAQ. J was trimmed by 2 bases and V by 3 bases; bases with no gene match: 5. In the original analysis: How many nucleated cells were present was estimated from reference gene primer amplification. Some clones are missing from TCRdb's copy, which holds only in-frame ones; the method was immunoSEQ multiplex PCR. V, J and clone size are taken as reported in that table, and D and trimming were inferred from the DNA itself. The sample shows 360,000 or so clones, almost 90% of them seen only once. The receptor's source is a man between 18 and 35 years old with active or convalescent COVID-19. The gene calls are TRBV7-8 and TRBJ2-7, with 9 nucleotides matching TRBD1. Sequencing was performed on peripheral blood. CDR3 amino acids: CASSLGQGDAYEQYF. The CDR3 region has the DNA TGTGCCAGCAGCTTGGGACAGGGTGACGCCTACGAGCAGTACTTC.